The 22 T cell receptor beta chains reported below all come from one sample, sequenced in a study of cytomegalovirus exposure and HLA in healthy donors. 60 Vbeta and 13 Jbeta primers were used in PCR. This table comes from immunoSEQ multiplex PCR, and its TCRdb copy is limited to in-frame clones, with some not included. The sample comprises about 170,000 clones, approximately 70% of which are singletons, and approximately 5.4% rests with the top ten. Sequencing input: PBMCs. These receptors all come from a woman between 18 and 30 years old in good health and CMV-seropositive.

The chain couples TRBV11-3 to TRBJ2-2; TRBD1 matches 9 bases. This CDR3 region has 15 residues. Germline V lookup: CDR1 SGHNT, CDR2 YENEEA. The junction had 6 bases not matched to a gene; V was cut back by 5 bases and J by 5 bases. The CDR3 region has the DNA TGTGCCAGCAGCGCCGGACAGGGGAGAACCGGGGAGCTGTTTTTT. Translated, it gives CASSAGQGRTGELFF.

In its sample, this clone was seen once. This chain uses TRBV5-4 with TRBJ2-3, with 8 bases identical to TRBD2. CDR1 is SGHNT and CDR2 is YYREEE in the germline V gene (reference sequence). The CDR3 totals 16 residues. The V and J ends lost 4 bases and 4 bases, in that order; junction bases with no gene match: 11. The CDR3 DNA is TGTGCCAGCAGCCGGGCGGGGACTAGTGTGCCAGATACGCAGTATTTT. This gives the protein CASSRAGTSVPDTQYF.

The rearrangement uses TRBV7-2 and TRBJ2-5; 8 bases map to TRBD1. Germline CDR1 reads SGHTA; CDR2 reads FQGNSA. The CDR3 runs 17 residues. The V and J ends lost 5 bases and 5 bases, in that order; junction bases with no gene match: 16. For the CDR3, the DNA is TGTGCCAGCAGCCAACCCCGGACAGGGACGGTATGGGAGACCCAGTACTTC. Its protein product is CASSQPRTGTVWETQYF.

The rearrangement uses TRBV7-2 and TRBJ1-2; D is uncertain. The germline V gene encodes CDR1 SGHTA and CDR2 FQGNSA. Trimming shortened V by 2 bases and J by 6 bases, and 7 bases separated the two germline ends. CDR3 size: 12 residues. The CDR3 nucleotides read TGTGCCAGCAGCTTAACGGAGAATGGCTACACCTTC. It encodes CASSLTENGYTF. The full variable domain, its missing parts supplied by reference TRBV7-2 and TRBJ1-2, is GAGVSQSPSNKVTEKGKDVELRCDPISGHTALYWYRQSLGQGLEFLIYFQGNSAPDKSGLPSDRFSAERTGGSVSTLTIQRTQQEDSAVYLCASSLTENGYTFGSGTRLTVV.

This clone was seen only a few times. The V gene is TRBV6-4, the J gene TRBJ1-2; TRBD1 agrees at 8 bases. Germline V gene data show CDR1 as MRHNA and CDR2 as SNTAGT. V lost 0 bases, J lost 8 bases, and 11 bases stayed unmatched. This CDR3 is built from 16 residues. CDR3 DNA: TGTGCCAGCAGTGACTCGAAGGCAGGGGGCATCGGAGGCTACACCTTC. This codes for CASSDSKAGGIGGYTF.

The chain is built from TRBV6-1 and TRBJ2-1; 7 nucleotides line up with TRBD2. The CDR3 contains 14 residues. V lost 8 bases and J lost 9; bases outside the gene matches: 13. CDR1 MNHNS and CDR2 SASEGT come from the germline V gene. This CDR3 reads CASLRSGDLGEQFF. The DNA for the CDR3 is TGTGCCAGCCTAAGAAGCGGGGACCTTGGTGAGCAGTTCTTC.

Comments on this clone: Compared with germline, one end of the junction differs, possibly owing to a read error. The rearrangement uses TRBV7-9 and TRBJ2-7; the match to TRBD1 covers 10 bases. Per germline, CDR1 SEHNR and CDR2 FQNEAQ (reference sequence). This CDR3 contains 16 residues. The CDR3 loop reads CSSSLVPGQGSYEQYF. CDR3 nucleotides: TGTTCCAGCAGCTTAGTCCCGGGACAGGGGTCGTACGAGCAGTACTTC.

The V and J genes are TRBV30 and TRBJ2-5; perhaps TRBD2 as D (6 bases). Germline assignment: CDR1 GTSNPN and CDR2 SVGIG (reference sequence). Trimming removed 3 bases at V and 4 bases at J, with 12 bases between. The CDR3 has 13 amino acids. The CDR3 region is CAWSAGRGETQYF. In nucleotides, the CDR3 is TGTGCCTGGAGCGCGGGGCGGGGAGAGACCCAGTACTTC.

CDR3: CASSSPPGEVGNTIYF. In DNA, the CDR3 is TGCGCCAGCAGCTCCCCTCCGGGGGAGGTTGGAAACACCATATATTTT. The chain carries TRBV5-1 and TRBJ1-3; a possible D gene is TRBD1 (5 bases). CDR1 and CDR2 from the germline V gene are SGHRS and YFSETQ. Trimming pared 3 bases from V and 3 bases from J, leaving 16 bases between. CDR3 length equals 16 residues.

The rearrangement links TRBV7-9 to TRBJ2-3; 9 bases are a match to TRBD2. In germline, CDR1 is SEHNR, CDR2 FQNEAQ (reference sequence). The CDR3 spans 14 residues. The V and J ends lost 4 bases and 1 base, in that order; junction bases with no gene match: 0. Written as DNA, the CDR3 is TGTGCCAGCAGCTCTAGCGGGGGCACAGATACGCAGTATTTT. Encoded protein: CASSSSGGTDTQYF.

The chain joins TRBV7-3 to TRBJ2-7; 7 bases match TRBD1. V lost 5 bases, J lost 3 bases, and 7 bases stayed unmatched. The CDR3 is 14 amino acids. Germline assignment: CDR1 SGHTA and CDR2 FQGTGA. The DNA of the CDR3 is TGTGCCAGCAGCCCTACAGGGGCGGGCTACGAGCAGTACTTC. Amino acids: CASSPTGAGYEQYF.

This clone was counted a single time. This rearrangement joins TRBV6-1 to TRBJ1-5; no reliable D call. The germline V gene encodes CDR1 MNHNS and CDR2 SASEGT. V lost 3 bases and J lost 1, with 7 bases in between. This CDR3 is built from 14 residues. The DNA for the CDR3 is TGTGCCAGCAGTGACTACCACAGCAATCAGCCCCAGCATTTT. Translated, it gives CASSDYHSNQPQHF.

The count of this clone is one. V and J are TRBV7-2 and TRBJ2-3; 8 bases align to TRBD2. The CDR3 covers 17 residues. V lost 6 bases to trimming and J lost 0 bases; unmatched junction nucleotides: 11. Germline CDR1 SGHTA, CDR2 FQGNSA. The CDR3 sequence is CASSPNLSGKSTDTQYF. The CDR3 nucleotides are TGTGCCAGCAGTCCCAATCTTAGCGGGAAAAGCACAGATACGCAGTATTTT.

This chain uses TRBV4-2 with TRBJ1-5; 7 bases are a match to TRBD1. The V and J ends lost 1 base and 5 bases, in that order; junction bases with no gene match: 11. CDR1 is LGHNA and CDR2 is YNFKEQ in the germline V gene. This CDR3 region has 17 residues. The CDR3 sequence is CASSQGADREEDQPQHF. Here the CDR3 DNA reads TGTGCCAGCAGCCAAGGAGCCGACAGGGAGGAGGATCAGCCCCAGCATTTT.

This clone was seen a few times. The rearrangement uses TRBV28 and TRBJ2-7; 8 bases match TRBD2. Germline V lookup: CDR1 MDHEN, CDR2 SYDVKM. CDR3 length: 14 residues. V lost 4 bases, J lost 3 bases, and 5 bases stayed unmatched. The CDR3 is CASSSAGGRYEQYF. DNA for the CDR3: TGTGCCAGCAGTTCGGCGGGGGGTCGCTACGAGCAGTACTTC.

The chain is built from TRBV2 and TRBJ2-5; D is perhaps TRBD2 (7 bases). CDR1 is SNHLY, CDR2 FYNNEI, per germline. The CDR3 is made up of 14 amino acids. V lost 3 bases to trimming and J lost 5 bases, with 13 bases between them. Written as DNA, the CDR3 is TGTGCCAGCAGTGAGGGGGGGCGGCACGAGACCCAGTACTTC. Translated: CASSEGGRHETQYF. The full variable domain, in which reference TRBV2 and TRBJ2-5 provide the parts outside the CDR3, is EPEVTQTPSHQVTQMGQEVILRCVPISNHLYFYWYRQILGQKVEFLVSFYNNEISEKSEIFDDQFSVERPDGSNFTLKIRSTKLEDSAMYFCASSEGGRHETQYFGPGTRLLVL.

In its sample, this clone was seen a few times. The gene calls are TRBV5-5 and TRBJ2-2; 10 positions match TRBD2. The CDR3 consists of 14 residues. CDR1 is SGHKS and CDR2 is YYEKEE in the germline V gene (reference sequence). The J segment lost 3 bases and the V segment lost 7 bases, leaving 3 bases of the junction unmatched. CDR3 DNA: TGTGCCAGCGCGGGACTAGCGTACACCGGGGAGCTGTTTTTT. Amino acid sequence: CASAGLAYTGELFF.

The sample holds a few counts of this clone. The sample has other DNA sequences that encode this CDR3 too. V gene TRBV9 combines with J gene TRBJ2-5; a weak D match, TRBD2 (7 bases). The V gene lost 0 bases and the J gene lost 4 bases, with 13 bases spanning the gap. This CDR3 is 15 amino acids long. Germline V CDR1 and CDR2: SGDLS, YYNGEE. CDR3 DNA: TGTGCCAGCAGCGTAGGGGGGGGAGGGGGAGAGACCCAGTACTTC. It encodes CASSVGGGGGETQYF.

This clone has only a few counts. The V gene is TRBV9, the J gene TRBJ1-5; 7 bases map to TRBD1. CDR1 and CDR2 (germline): SGDLS, YYNGEE. This CDR3 is 14 amino acids long. J gave up 4 bases and V 4 bases, and 5 bases lay outside the gene matches. The CDR3 loop reads CASSTQGTNQPQHF. CDR3 DNA: TGTGCCAGCAGCACACAGGGGACAAATCAGCCCCAGCATTTT.

This clone was seen a few times. The genes are TRBV12-5 and TRBJ1-2; the D gene is possibly TRBD1 (6 bases). Germline-derived CDR1 and CDR2 are LGHNT and FRNRAP. Trimming pared 0 bases from V and 4 bases from J, leaving 15 bases between. The CDR3 length is 16 residues. In DNA form, the CDR3 reads TGTGCTAGTGGTTTGGTACGGAGCCTACAGGGCTATGGCTACACCTTC. Protein sequence: CASGLVRSLQGYGYTF.

This chain joins TRBV4-3 and TRBJ2-3, with a tentative D call TRBD1 (6 bases). The CDR3 is made up of 16 amino acids. V was shortened by 3 bases and J by 1 base, with 14 bases between the two germline ends. Germline V CDR1 and CDR2: LGHNA, YSLEER. CDR3 sequence reads: CASSQSYRQGTDTQYF. CDR3 DNA: TGCGCCAGCAGCCAGTCTTATAGACAGGGCACAGATACGCAGTATTTT.

The rearrangement uses TRBV6-5 and TRBJ2-4; possibly TRBD2 for D (5 bases). CDR3 length: 15 amino acids. Per the germline V gene, CDR1 is MNHEY and CDR2 is SVGAGI. V lost 0 bases, J lost 8 bases, and 14 bases lay in between. The DNA of the CDR3 is TGTGCCAGCAGTTACTCTGAGACGGGAATTGACATTCAGTACTTC. Protein product: CASSYSETGIDIQYF.